Reported below is one TCR beta chain. The sample comes from a study of control samples from healthy donors and cancer patients. CDR3 length: 15 residues. The V end was cut by 2 bases, the J end by 8 bases, with 16 bases between. Germline lookup yields CDR1 MNHEY and CDR2 SVGEGT. Data came from immunoSEQ multiplex PCR; TCRdb stores just in-frame clones and leaves some out. Of some 130,000 clones in the sample, around 93% are singletons; the top ten hold more than 1.5%. V is TRBV6-2 or TRBV6-3 and J is TRBJ2-1; D unresolved. Sequenced input: PBMCs. The source of this sequence is a man in his fifties or sixties with head and neck cancer. CDR3 loop: CASSYRTVPGDEQFF. The CDR3 DNA reads as TGTGCCAGCAGTTACCGGACGGTACCGGGCGATGAGCAGTTCTTC.